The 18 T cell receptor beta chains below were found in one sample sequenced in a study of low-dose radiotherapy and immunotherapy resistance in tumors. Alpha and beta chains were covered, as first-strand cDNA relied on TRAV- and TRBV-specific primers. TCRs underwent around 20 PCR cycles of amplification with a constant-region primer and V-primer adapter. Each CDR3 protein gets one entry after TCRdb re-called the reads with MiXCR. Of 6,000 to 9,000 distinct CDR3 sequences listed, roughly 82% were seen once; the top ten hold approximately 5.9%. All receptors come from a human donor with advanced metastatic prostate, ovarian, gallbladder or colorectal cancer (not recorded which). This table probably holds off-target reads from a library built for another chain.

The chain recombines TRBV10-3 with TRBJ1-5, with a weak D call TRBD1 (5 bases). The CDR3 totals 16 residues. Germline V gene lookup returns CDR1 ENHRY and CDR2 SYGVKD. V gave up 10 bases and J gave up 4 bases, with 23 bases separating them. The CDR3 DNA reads TGTGCCACTCAGGGCGCAGGGTATACGGGAAATCAGCCCCAGCATTTT. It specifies CATQGAGYTGNQPQHF.

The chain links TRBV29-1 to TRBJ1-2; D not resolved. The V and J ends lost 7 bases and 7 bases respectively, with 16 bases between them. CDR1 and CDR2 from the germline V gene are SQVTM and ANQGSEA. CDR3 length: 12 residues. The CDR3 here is CSAEIQTGGYTF. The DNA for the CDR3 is TGCAGCGCCGAGATTCAGACGGGTGGCTACACCTTC. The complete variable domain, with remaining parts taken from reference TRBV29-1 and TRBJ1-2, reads SAVISQKPSRDICQRGTSLTIQCQVDSQVTMMFWYRQQPGQSLTLIATANQGSEATYESGFVIDKFPISRPNLTFSTLTVSNMSPEDSSIYLCSAEIQTGGYTFGSGTRLTVV.

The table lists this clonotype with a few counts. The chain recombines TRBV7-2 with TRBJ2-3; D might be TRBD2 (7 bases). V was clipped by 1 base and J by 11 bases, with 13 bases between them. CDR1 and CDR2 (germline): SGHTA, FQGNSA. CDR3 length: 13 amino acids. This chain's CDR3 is CASSLGRGQKQYF. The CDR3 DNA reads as TGTGCCAGCAGCTTAGGGCGGGGGCAGAAGCAGTATTTT.

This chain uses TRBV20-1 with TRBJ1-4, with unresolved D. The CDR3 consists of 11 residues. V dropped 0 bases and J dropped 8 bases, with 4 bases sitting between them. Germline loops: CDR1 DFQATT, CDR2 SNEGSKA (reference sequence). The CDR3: CSARDLEKLFF. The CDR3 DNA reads TGCAGTGCTAGAGATTTAGAAAAACTGTTTTTT.

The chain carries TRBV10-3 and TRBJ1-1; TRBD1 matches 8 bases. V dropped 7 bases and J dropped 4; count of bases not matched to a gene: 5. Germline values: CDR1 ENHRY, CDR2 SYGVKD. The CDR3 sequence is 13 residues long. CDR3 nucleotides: TGTGCCATCATGGCAGGGGGCATCACTGAAGCTTTCTTT. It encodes CAIMAGGITEAFF.

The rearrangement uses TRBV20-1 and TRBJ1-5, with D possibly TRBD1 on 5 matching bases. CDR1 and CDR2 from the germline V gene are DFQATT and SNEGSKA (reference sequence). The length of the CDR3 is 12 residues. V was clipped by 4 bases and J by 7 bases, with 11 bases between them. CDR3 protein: CSAKQESQPQHF. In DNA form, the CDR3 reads TGCAGTGCTAAACAGGAATCGCAGCCCCAGCATTTT.

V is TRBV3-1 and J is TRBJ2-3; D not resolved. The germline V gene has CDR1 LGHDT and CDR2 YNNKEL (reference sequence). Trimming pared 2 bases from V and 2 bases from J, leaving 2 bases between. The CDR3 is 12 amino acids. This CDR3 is CASSQYTDTQYF. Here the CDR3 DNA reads TGTGCCAGCAGCCAATACACAGATACGCAGTATTTT.

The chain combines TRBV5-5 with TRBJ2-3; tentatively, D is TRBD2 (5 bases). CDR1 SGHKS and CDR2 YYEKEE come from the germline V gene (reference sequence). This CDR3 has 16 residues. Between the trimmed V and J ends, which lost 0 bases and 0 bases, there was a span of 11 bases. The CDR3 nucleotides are TGTGCCAGCAGCTTGGGCCTAGCCGGCAGCACAGATACGCAGTATTTT. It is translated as CASSLGLAGSTDTQYF.

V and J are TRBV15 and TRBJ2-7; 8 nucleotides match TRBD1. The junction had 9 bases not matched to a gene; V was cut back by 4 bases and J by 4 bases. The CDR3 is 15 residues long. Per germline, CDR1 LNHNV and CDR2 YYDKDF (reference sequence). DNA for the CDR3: TGTGCCACCAGCAACGGGCGGACAGGGAAGTACGAGCAGTACTTC. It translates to CATSNGRTGKYEQYF. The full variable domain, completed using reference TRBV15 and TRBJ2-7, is DAMVIQNPRYQVTQFGKPVTLSCSQTLNHNVMYWYQQKSSQAPKLLFHYYDKDFNNEADTPDNFQSRRPNTSFCFLDIRSPGLGDTAMYLCATSNGRTGKYEQYFGPGTRLTVT.

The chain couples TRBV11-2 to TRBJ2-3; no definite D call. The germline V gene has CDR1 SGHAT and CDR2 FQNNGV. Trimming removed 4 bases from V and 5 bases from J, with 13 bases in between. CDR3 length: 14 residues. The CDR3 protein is CASSSYGPGDTQYF. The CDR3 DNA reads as TGTGCCAGCAGCTCATACGGCCCTGGAGATACGCAGTATTTT.

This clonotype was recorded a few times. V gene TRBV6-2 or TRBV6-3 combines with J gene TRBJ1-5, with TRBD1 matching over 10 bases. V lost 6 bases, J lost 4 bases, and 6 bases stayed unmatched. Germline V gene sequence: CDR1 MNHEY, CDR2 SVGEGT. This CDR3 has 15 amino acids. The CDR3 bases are TGTGCCAGCAGCAAGACAGGGGGCAGGAATCAGCCCCAGCATTTT. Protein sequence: CASSKTGGRNQPQHF.

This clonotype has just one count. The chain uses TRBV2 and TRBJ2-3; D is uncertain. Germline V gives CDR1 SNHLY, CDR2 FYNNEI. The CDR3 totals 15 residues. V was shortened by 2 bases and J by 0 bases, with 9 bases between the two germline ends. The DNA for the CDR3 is TGTGCCAGCAGTGAAAGCATTGGGAGCACAGATACGCAGTATTTT. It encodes CASSESIGSTDTQYF.

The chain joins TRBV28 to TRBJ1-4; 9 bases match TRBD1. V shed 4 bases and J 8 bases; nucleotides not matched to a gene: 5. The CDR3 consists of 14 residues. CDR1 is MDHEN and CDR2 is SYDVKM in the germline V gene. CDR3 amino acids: CASSSGQGKEKLFF. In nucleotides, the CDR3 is TGTGCCAGCAGTTCGGGACAGGGCAAGGAAAAACTGTTTTTT.

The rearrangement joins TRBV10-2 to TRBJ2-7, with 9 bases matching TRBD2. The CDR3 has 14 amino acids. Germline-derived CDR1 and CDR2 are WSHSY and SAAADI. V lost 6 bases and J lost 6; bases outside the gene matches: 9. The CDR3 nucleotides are TGCGCCAGCAGATCGGGACTAGCCGTCCCCGAGCAGTACTTC. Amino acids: CASRSGLAVPEQYF.

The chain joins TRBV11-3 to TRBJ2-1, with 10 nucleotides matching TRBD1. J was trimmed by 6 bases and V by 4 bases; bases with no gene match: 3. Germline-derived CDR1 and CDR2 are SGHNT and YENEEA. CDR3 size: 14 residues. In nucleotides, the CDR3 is TGTGCCAGCAGCTCAGGACAGGGGGGCAATGAGCAGTTCTTC. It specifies CASSSGQGGNEQFF.

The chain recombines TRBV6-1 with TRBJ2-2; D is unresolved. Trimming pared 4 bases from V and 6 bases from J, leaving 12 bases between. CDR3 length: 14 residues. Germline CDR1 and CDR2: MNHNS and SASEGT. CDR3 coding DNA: TGTGCCAGCAGTGCCGACCCTCTATCCGGGGAGCTGTTTTTT. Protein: CASSADPLSGELFF.

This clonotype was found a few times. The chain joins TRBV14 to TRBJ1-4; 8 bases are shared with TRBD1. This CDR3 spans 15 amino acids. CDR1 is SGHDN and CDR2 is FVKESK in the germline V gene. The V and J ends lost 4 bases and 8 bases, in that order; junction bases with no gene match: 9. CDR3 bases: TGTGCCAGCAGCCCACTAACAGGGGGGGCAGAAAAACTGTTTTTT. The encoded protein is CASSPLTGGAEKLFF.

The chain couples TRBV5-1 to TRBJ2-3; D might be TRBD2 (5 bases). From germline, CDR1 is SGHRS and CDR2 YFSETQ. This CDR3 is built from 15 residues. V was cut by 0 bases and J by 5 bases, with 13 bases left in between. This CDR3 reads CASSLGNLALDTQYF. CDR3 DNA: TGCGCCAGCAGCTTGGGAAATCTAGCTTTAGATACGCAGTATTTT.